This T cell receptor beta chain came from a study of shared clonotypes between healthy human individuals. CDR3 length equals 11 residues. Germline CDR1 SNHLY, CDR2 FYNNEI. Trimming cost V 4 bases and J 11 bases, with 11 bases left between them. The table lists this clone with a count of one. The assay ran at deep level. The assay was immunoSEQ multiplex PCR, and TCRdb's table has in-frame clones only and misses some. This table has approximately 400,000 clones, about 97% appearing once. This TCR derives from a man aged 30 to 45 in good health. The chain uses TRBV2 and TRBJ1-1, with a weak D call TRBD1 (5 bases). The sample comprised memory CD8+ T cells sorted from blood. Described subset: CD45RO+ cells pooled with CCR7-negative TemRA cells. The CDR3 coding sequence is TGTGCCAGCAGTGTGGGAGGGGCCGCTTTCTTT. Its protein is CASSVGGAAFF.